Shown below are 32 T cell receptor beta chains from a single sample sequenced in a study of cytomegalovirus exposure and HLA in healthy donors. The primer mix had 60 Vbeta and 13 Jbeta primers. Here immunoSEQ multiplex PCR was the method, and the copy in TCRdb shows in-frame clones only, minus some. The data contain some 150,000 clones, around 84% of them singletons. The sequencing sample was made of PBMCs. These receptor sequences come from a man between 35 and 55 years old in good health and CMV-seropositive.

This chain links TRBV6-5 with TRBJ2-7, with 9 bases lining up with TRBD1. The CDR3 length is 15 residues. Unmatched junction bases numbered 8, after V lost 5 bases and J lost 3 bases. Per the germline V gene, CDR1 is MNHEY and CDR2 is SVGAGI. The CDR3 reads CASSKRGQGYYEQYF. The CDR3 bases are TGTGCCAGCAGTAAGCGGGGACAGGGTTACTACGAGCAGTACTTC.

This clone was counted ten times or more. V and J are TRBV5-4 and TRBJ2-7; weak D call: TRBD1 (5 bases). This CDR3 contains 16 residues. Per germline, CDR1 SGHNT and CDR2 YYREEE (reference sequence). Trimming pared 0 bases from V and 5 bases from J, leaving 18 bases between. The CDR3 here is CASSLALPGSTDEQYF. Here the CDR3 DNA reads TGTGCCAGCAGCTTGGCTCTCCCAGGGTCTACGGACGAGCAGTACTTC.

This rearrangement joins TRBV2 to TRBJ2-2, with D tentatively TRBD2 (6 bases). CDR3 length: 15 residues. Looked up from germline, CDR1 is SNHLY and CDR2 is FYNNEI. V shed 6 bases and J shed 6 bases, with 17 bases lying between them. The DNA of the CDR3 is TGTGCCAGCAGCTTGCCTAGTTGGGGGGCCGGGGAGCTGTTTTTT. It translates to CASSLPSWGAGELFF.

The chain uses TRBV2 and TRBJ2-5, with TRBD2 matching over 11 bases. V lost 4 bases, J lost 4 bases, and 5 bases stayed unmatched. Per germline, CDR1 SNHLY and CDR2 FYNNEI. The CDR3 is 15 residues long. CDR3 in DNA: TGTGCCAGCAGTGGATTAGCGGGAGGGCGAGAGACCCAGTACTTC. It codes for CASSGLAGGRETQYF.

The rearrangement links TRBV30 to TRBJ1-3, with 8 bases identical to TRBD1. Per germline, CDR1 GTSNPN and CDR2 SVGIG (reference sequence). This CDR3 comprises 17 residues. J lost 3 bases, V lost 4 bases, and 14 bases had no gene match. In DNA, the CDR3 is TGTGCCTGGACTAGACCTGGTGCAGGGGGCTTTGGAAACACCATATATTTT. It yields the protein CAWTRPGAGGFGNTIYF.

The chain couples TRBV7-6 to TRBJ2-1, with D perhaps TRBD2 (6 bases). Looked up from germline, CDR1 is SGHVS and CDR2 is FNYEAQ. The CDR3 has 14 amino acids. The germline V and J ends were trimmed by 5 bases and 12 bases, with 20 bases remaining between them. CDR3 DNA sequence: TGTGCCAGCAGCCCGACCGGGACTTTAAAACCGCAGTTCTTC. Protein product: CASSPTGTLKPQFF.

This chain joins TRBV30 and TRBJ1-1; no definite D call. This CDR3 contains 12 residues. CDR1 is GTSNPN, CDR2 SVGIG, per germline (reference sequence). Trimming removed 1 base at V and 9 bases at J, with 12 bases between. The CDR3 DNA is TGTGCCTGGAGTGCGGAGGGAGCTCAAGCTTTCTTT. It is translated as CAWSAEGAQAFF. The whole variable domain, filled in from reference TRBV30 and TRBJ1-1, reads SQTIHQWPATLVQPVGSPLSLECTVEGTSNPNLYWYRQAAGRGLQLLFYSVGIGQISSEVPQNLSASRPQDRQFILSSKKLLLSDSGFYLCAWSAEGAQAFFGQGTRLTVV.

The sample holds one count of this clone. V usage is TRBV28 and J usage is TRBJ1-5; TRBD1 matches at 7 bases. V lost 5 bases and J lost 2; bases outside the gene matches: 3. The germline V gene encodes CDR1 MDHEN and CDR2 SYDVKM. This CDR3 comprises 14 residues. The CDR3 region is CASSSTGGNQPQHF. The DNA for the CDR3 is TGTGCCAGCAGTAGTACAGGGGGCAATCAGCCCCAGCATTTT.

The chain couples TRBV6-6 to TRBJ1-4; no clear D. Germline-derived CDR1 and CDR2 are MNHNY and SVGAGI (reference sequence). The CDR3 spans 16 residues. Trimming removed 6 bases from V and 7 bases from J, with 21 bases in between. In DNA, the CDR3 is TGTGCCAGCAGCACCGAACCCCCGGGAGTTAGTGAAAAACTGTTTTTT. As protein: CASSTEPPGVSEKLFF.

The chain couples TRBV4-1 to TRBJ2-1; 13 bases are a match to TRBD2. V lost 1 base to trimming and J lost 0 bases; unmatched junction nucleotides: 0. The V gene's germline CDR1 is MGHRA and CDR2 YSYEKL. The CDR3 covers 17 residues. The CDR3: CASSQGLAGGSYNEQFF. In DNA form, the CDR3 reads TGCGCCAGCAGCCAAGGACTAGCGGGAGGCTCCTACAATGAGCAGTTCTTC.

The chain recombines TRBV7-9 with TRBJ2-1, with D maybe TRBD2 (6 bases). The ends were cut back, 2 bases at V and 0 bases at J, with 20 bases in the middle. The CDR3 covers 19 residues. CDR1 and CDR2 from the germline V gene are SEHNR and FQNEAQ (reference sequence). CDR3 bases: TGTGCCAGCAGCTTAAAGGGATTCCGGGGACTTAGCTCCTACAATGAGCAGTTCTTC. Residues: CASSLKGFRGLSSYNEQFF.

The sample holds one count of this clone. The rearrangement links TRBV10-3 to TRBJ2-1; TRBD2 might be the D (6 bases). V lost 0 bases and J 8 bases, leaving 8 bases between the germline ends. The CDR3 length is 13 residues. Germline-derived CDR1 and CDR2 are ENHRY and SYGVKD. The CDR3 bases are TGTGCCATCAGTGAGTCCGGGGGATATGAGCAGTTCTTC. This sequence encodes CAISESGGYEQFF.

The V gene is TRBV28, the J gene TRBJ1-5, with D possibly matching TRBD1 (5 bases). The CDR3 contains 15 residues. CDR1 and CDR2 (germline): MDHEN, SYDVKM. Between the trimmed V and J ends, which lost 6 bases and 1 base, there was a span of 13 bases. The CDR3 sequence is CASRLTRGSNQPQHF. CDR3 in DNA: TGTGCCAGCAGACTGACAAGGGGAAGCAATCAGCCCCAGCATTTT.

The chain has TRBV20-1 and TRBJ1-2; TRBD1 is a possible D gene (6 bases). The CDR3 covers 11 residues. Germline V CDR1 and CDR2: DFQATT, SNEGSKA (reference sequence). Trimming took 3 bases from V and 6 from J, leaving 8 bases between them. The chain's CDR3 is CSARHRDGYTF. CDR3 bases: TGCAGTGCTAGGCACAGGGATGGCTACACCTTC.

The chain is built from TRBV5-1 and TRBJ2-7; D might be TRBD2 (6 bases). CDR3 length: 16 amino acids. Germline CDR1 is SGHRS and CDR2 is YFSETQ. The V and J ends lost 4 bases and 0 bases respectively, with 17 bases between them. The chain's CDR3 is CASSMSGPTTSYEQYF. CDR3 sequence (DNA): TGCGCCAGCAGCATGAGCGGGCCTACTACCTCCTACGAGCAGTACTTC.

The chain employs TRBV2 and TRBJ2-7, with D possibly matching TRBD2 (5 bases). This CDR3 contains 14 residues. The germline V and J ends were trimmed by 2 bases and 2 bases, with 10 bases remaining between them. Germline assignment: CDR1 SNHLY and CDR2 FYNNEI. The CDR3, as DNA: TGTGCCAGCAGTGAAAGACTACCAACCTACGAGCAGTACTTC. Protein: CASSERLPTYEQYF.

The rearrangement links TRBV7-9 to TRBJ2-2; weak D call: TRBD2 (5 bases). The germline CDR1 and CDR2 sequences are SEHNR and FQNEAQ (reference sequence). The CDR3 is 13 amino acids. V lost 7 bases and J lost 3, with 9 bases in between. CDR3 residues: CASNVLDTGELFF. In DNA form, the CDR3 reads TGTGCCAGCAATGTACTAGACACCGGGGAGCTGTTTTTT. Full variable domain (remainder filled in from reference TRBV7-9 and TRBJ2-2): DTGVSQNPRHKITKRGQNVTFRCDPISEHNRLYWYRQTLGQGPEFLTYFQNEAQLEKSRLLSDRFSAERPKGSFSTLEIQRTEQGDSAMYLCASNVLDTGELFFGEGSRLTVL.

CDR3 amino acids: CASSDAGTGKKLFF. In DNA, the CDR3 is TGTGCCAGCAGTGACGCCGGGACAGGGAAAAAACTGTTTTTT. The gene calls are TRBV25-1 and TRBJ1-4; 9 bases match TRBD1. Germline trimming cut 3 bases from V and 9 bases from J; bases unmatched to any gene: 5. Germline V gives CDR1 MGHDK, CDR2 SYGVNS. CDR3 length equals 14 residues.

This clone has only one observation. V usage is TRBV7-2 and J usage is TRBJ1-1, with D uncertain. This CDR3 spans 13 amino acids. From germline, CDR1 is SGHTA and CDR2 FQGNSA. Trimming cost V 1 base and J 3 bases, with 6 bases left between them. In DNA, the CDR3 is TGTGCCAGCAGCTTAGGTGGGCACACTGAAGCTTTCTTT. It specifies CASSLGGHTEAFF.

The chain carries TRBV11-3 and TRBJ2-1; 9 bases map to TRBD1. The CDR3 extends over 14 amino acids. With V trimmed by 3 bases and J by 5 bases, 2 bases remained unmatched. Germline V gives CDR1 SGHNT, CDR2 YENEEA. The CDR3 reads CASSFGTGNNEQFF. The CDR3 DNA sequence: TGTGCCAGCAGCTTTGGGACAGGGAACAATGAGCAGTTCTTC.

The chain carries TRBV6-5 and TRBJ1-1; 9 bases are a match to TRBD1. With 0 bases clipped from V and 4 bases from J, the junction kept 6 bases outside the gene matches. The CDR3 runs 16 residues. Per the germline V gene, CDR1 is MNHEY and CDR2 is SVGAGI. This chain's CDR3 is CASSYSSGTGTTEAFF. CDR3 coding DNA: TGTGCCAGCAGTTACTCGTCCGGGACAGGGACCACTGAAGCTTTCTTT.

Remarks on this clone: At one of its ends the junction is not consistent with the germline gene, which may arise from a read error. The chain joins TRBV7-9 to TRBJ2-2, with 7 bases identical to TRBD2. The CDR3 contains 16 residues. The germline CDR1 and CDR2 sequences are SEHNR and FQNEAQ (reference sequence). The CDR3 region is CSSSILPSGNTGELFF. For the CDR3, the DNA is TGTTCCAGCAGCATACTCCCTAGCGGGAACACCGGGGAGCTGTTTTTT.

The CDR3 loop is CASNGTDAFF. As DNA, the CDR3 is TGTGCCAGCAATGGGACAGACGCTTTCTTT. This sequence joins TRBV21-1 and TRBJ1-1; the table's D call, TRBD1, has no DNA check behind it. TRBV21-1 is listed as a pseudogene. This CDR3 region has 10 residues.

In regard to this clone: A read error may produce the germline difference seen at one junction end. The chain couples TRBV19 to TRBJ1-5; a weak D match, TRBD1 (6 bases). This CDR3 has 14 amino acids. CDR1 and CDR2 from the germline V gene are LNHDA and SQIVND (reference sequence). The DNA of the CDR3 is TGTGCCGGTAGTAGTCAACAGGGAAATCAGCCCCAGCATTTT. Translating it yields CAGSSQQGNQPQHF. The full variable domain, its missing parts supplied by reference TRBV19 and TRBJ1-5, is DGGITQSPKYLFRKEGQNVTLSCEQNLNHDAMYWYRQDPGQGLRLIYYSQIVNDFQKGDIAEGYSVSREKKESFPLTVTSAQKNPTAFYLCAGSSQQGNQPQHFGDGTRLSIL.

The chain employs TRBV19 and TRBJ2-1, with D possibly matching TRBD2 (6 bases). The CDR3 runs 15 residues. V dropped 5 bases and J dropped 7 bases, with 18 bases sitting between them. The germline CDR1 and CDR2 sequences are LNHDA and SQIVND (reference sequence). CDR3 residues: CASSGQGLGENEQFF. CDR3 coding DNA: TGTGCCAGTAGTGGGCAGGGACTCGGTGAGAATGAGCAGTTCTTC.

As DNA, the CDR3 is TGTGCCAGCAGTGAAAGGGGACAGGGACTCAATCAGCCCCAGCATTTT. This encodes CASSERGQGLNQPQHF. V is TRBV2 and J is TRBJ1-5; 9 bases fit TRBD1. CDR3 size: 16 residues. The J segment lost 3 bases and the V segment lost 2 bases, leaving 5 bases of the junction unmatched. Germline V lookup: CDR1 SNHLY, CDR2 FYNNEI.

In DNA, the CDR3 is TGTGCCAGCAGCGTGCATGTAGAGAACACTGAAGCTTTCTTT. Amino acid sequence: CASSVHVENTEAFF. The V and J genes are TRBV9 and TRBJ1-1; D call uncertain. This CDR3 has 14 residues. V dropped 2 bases and J dropped 1 base, with 9 bases sitting between them. CDR1 and CDR2 from the germline V gene are SGDLS and YYNGEE.

The chain couples TRBV28 to TRBJ2-3, with D maybe TRBD1 (5 bases). The CDR3 length is 15 residues. CDR1 MDHEN and CDR2 SYDVKM come from the germline V gene. V lost 4 bases and J lost 1, with 12 bases in between. In DNA, the CDR3 is TGTGCCAGCAGTTCCGTGCCCAGGGGCACAGATACGCAGTATTTT. This translates into CASSSVPRGTDTQYF.

The rearrangement links TRBV19 to TRBJ2-2; 9 nucleotides match TRBD2. The germline V gene has CDR1 LNHDA and CDR2 SQIVND (reference sequence). V lost 8 bases to trimming and J lost 3 bases; unmatched junction nucleotides: 4. The CDR3 runs 14 residues. The CDR3 region has the DNA TGTGCCAGTTGCCTAGCGGGGTACACCGGGGAGCTGTTTTTT. Amino acid sequence: CASCLAGYTGELFF.

This clone came up once. The chain joins TRBV5-1 to TRBJ2-5, with 10 bases lining up with TRBD1. This CDR3 region has 14 residues. Germline V CDR1 and CDR2: SGHRS, YFSETQ. V trimming: 0 bases; J trimming: 4 bases; junction bases outside the gene matches: 0. DNA of the CDR3: TGCGCCAGCAGCTTGGGGGACAGGGGAGAGACCCAGTACTTC. This gives the protein CASSLGDRGETQYF. The full variable domain, with the rest looked up from reference TRBV5-1 and TRBJ2-5, is KAGVTQTPRYLIKTRGQQVTLSCSPISGHRSVSWYQQTPGQGLQFLFEYFSETQRNKGNFPGRFSGRQFSNSRSEMNVSTLELGDSALYLCASSLGDRGETQYFGPGTRLLVL.

This chain links TRBV5-6 with TRBJ1-1; no clear D. The CDR3 spans 12 residues. Germline V lookup: CDR1 SGHDT, CDR2 YYEEEE. Trimming shortened V by 0 bases and J by 9 bases, and 9 bases separated the two germline ends. CDR3 in DNA: TGTGCCAGCAGCTTGGCGTCGGGTCAAGCTTTCTTT. It codes for CASSLASGQAFF.

V and J are TRBV10-2 and TRBJ2-3; TRBD2 might be the D (5 bases). CDR3 length equals 13 residues. Germline CDR1 WSHSY, CDR2 SAAADI. V shed 6 bases and J shed 0 bases, with 7 bases lying between them. The CDR3 DNA follows: TGCGCCAGCAGGACGGGGAGCACAGATACGCAGTATTTT. Amino acid sequence: CASRTGSTDTQYF.